This TCR beta chain stems from a study of control samples from healthy donors and cancer patients. From germline, CDR1 is SQVTM and CDR2 ANQGSEA. Between the trimmed V and J ends, which lost 6 bases and 8 bases, there was a span of 19 bases. The CDR3 is made up of 13 amino acids. Profiled with immunoSEQ multiplex PCR; TCRdb holds only in-frame clones, not every one. The sample consists of more than 20,000 clones, roughly 90% of them appearing once. The origin of this receptor is a man in his fifties with lung cancer. This chain uses TRBV29-1 with TRBJ1-1; D gene ambiguous. Source material: PBMCs. The CDR3 region has the DNA TGCAGCGTACGGGAATCTAGCGTTGGGGAAGCTTTCTTT. Translation: CSVRESSVGEAFF.